This T cell receptor beta chain was retrieved from a study of cytomegalovirus exposure and HLA in healthy donors. Notes on the study in general: Some V segments (TRBV6-2 and TRBV6-3 among them) were excluded as indistinguishable. There were 160 or so TCR beta chains listed as cytomegalovirus-associated.

A multiplex PCR was run with 60 Vbeta primers and 13 Jbeta primers. The table came from immunoSEQ multiplex PCR; TCRdb's copy has only in-frame clones and leaves some out. Among roughly 45,000 clones, roughly 77% were seen once, and the ten largest hold about 1.5%. V lost 5 bases, J lost 1 base, and 9 bases lay in between. Germline CDR1 and CDR2: SGHRS and YFSETQ. The CDR3 loop spans 13 amino acids. Note on this clone: What it binds is not known.

The TCR comes from a man aged 25-45 years in good health and CMV-seronegative. The specimen sequenced was PBMCs. The chain recombines TRBV5-1 with TRBJ1-1; D remains unclear. CDR3 bases: TGCGCCAGCAGGAAGAACAGGAACACTGAAGCTTTCTTT. Protein product: CASRKNRNTEAFF.